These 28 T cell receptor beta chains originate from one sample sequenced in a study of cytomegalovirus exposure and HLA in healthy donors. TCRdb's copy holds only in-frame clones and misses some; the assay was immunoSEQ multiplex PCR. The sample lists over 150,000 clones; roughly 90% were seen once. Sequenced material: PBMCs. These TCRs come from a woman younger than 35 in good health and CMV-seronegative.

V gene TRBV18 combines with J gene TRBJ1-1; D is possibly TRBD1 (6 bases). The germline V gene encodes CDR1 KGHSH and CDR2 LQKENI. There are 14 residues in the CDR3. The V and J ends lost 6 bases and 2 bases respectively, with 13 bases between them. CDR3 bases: TGTGCCAGCTCGACCTGGACAGCCAACACTGAAGCTTTCTTT. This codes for CASSTWTANTEAFF.

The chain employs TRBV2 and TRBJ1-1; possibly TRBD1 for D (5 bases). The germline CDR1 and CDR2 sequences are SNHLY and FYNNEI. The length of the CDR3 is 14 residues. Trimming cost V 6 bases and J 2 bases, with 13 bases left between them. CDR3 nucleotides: TGTGCCAGCAGACCCGACAGCTCCAACACTGAAGCTTTCTTT. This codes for CASRPDSSNTEAFF.

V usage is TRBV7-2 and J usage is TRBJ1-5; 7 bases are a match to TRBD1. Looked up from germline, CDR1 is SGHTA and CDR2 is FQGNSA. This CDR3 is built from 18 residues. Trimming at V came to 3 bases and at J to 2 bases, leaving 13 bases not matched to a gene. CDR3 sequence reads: CASSFPIPGGEGNQPQHF. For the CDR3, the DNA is TGTGCCAGCAGCTTCCCCATCCCAGGGGGAGAAGGCAATCAGCCCCAGCATTTT. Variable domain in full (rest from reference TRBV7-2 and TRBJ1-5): GAGVSQSPSNKVTEKGKDVELRCDPISGHTALYWYRQSLGQGLEFLIYFQGNSAPDKSGLPSDRFSAERTGGSVSTLTIQRTQQEDSAVYLCASSFPIPGGEGNQPQHFGDGTRLSIL.

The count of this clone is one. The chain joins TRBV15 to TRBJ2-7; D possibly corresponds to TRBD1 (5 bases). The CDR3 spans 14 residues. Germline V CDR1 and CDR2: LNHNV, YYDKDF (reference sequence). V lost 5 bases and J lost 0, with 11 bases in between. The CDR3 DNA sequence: TGTGCCACCAGCCCCACCAGGGACTCCTACGAGCAGTACTTC. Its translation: CATSPTRDSYEQYF.

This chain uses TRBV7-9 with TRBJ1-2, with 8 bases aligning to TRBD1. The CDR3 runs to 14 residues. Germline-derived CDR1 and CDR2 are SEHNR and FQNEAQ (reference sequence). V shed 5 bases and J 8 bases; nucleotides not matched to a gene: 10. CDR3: CASSLHGQGIGYTF. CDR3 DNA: TGTGCCAGCAGCCTACACGGACAGGGAATAGGCTACACCTTC.

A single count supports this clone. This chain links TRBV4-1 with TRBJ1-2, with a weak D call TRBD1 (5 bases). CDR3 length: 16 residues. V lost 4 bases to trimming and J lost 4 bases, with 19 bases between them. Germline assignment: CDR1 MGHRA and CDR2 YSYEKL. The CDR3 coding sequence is TGCGCCAGCAGCCCTGGCAGCTCCAGGGTTGGCTATGGCTACACCTTC. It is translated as CASSPGSSRVGYGYTF.

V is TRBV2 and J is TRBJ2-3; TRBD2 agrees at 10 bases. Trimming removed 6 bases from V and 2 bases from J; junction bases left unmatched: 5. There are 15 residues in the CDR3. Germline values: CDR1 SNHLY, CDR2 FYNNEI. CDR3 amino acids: CASRPGLADTDTQYF. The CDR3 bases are TGTGCCAGCAGGCCCGGACTAGCGGACACAGATACGCAGTATTTT.

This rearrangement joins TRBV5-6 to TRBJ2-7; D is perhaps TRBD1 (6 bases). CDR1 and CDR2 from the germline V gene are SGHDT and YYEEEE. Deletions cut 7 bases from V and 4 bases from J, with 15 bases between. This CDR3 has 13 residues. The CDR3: CASRGQSLYEQYF. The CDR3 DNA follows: TGTGCCAGCCGCGGACAGAGTTTGTACGAGCAGTACTTC.

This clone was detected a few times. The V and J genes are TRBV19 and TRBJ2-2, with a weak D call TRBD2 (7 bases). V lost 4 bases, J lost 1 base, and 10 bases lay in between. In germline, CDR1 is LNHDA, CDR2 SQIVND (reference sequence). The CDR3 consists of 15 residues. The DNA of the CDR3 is TGTGCCAGTAGTAACGGGGGGCGGAACACCGGGGAGCTGTTTTTT. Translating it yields CASSNGGRNTGELFF.

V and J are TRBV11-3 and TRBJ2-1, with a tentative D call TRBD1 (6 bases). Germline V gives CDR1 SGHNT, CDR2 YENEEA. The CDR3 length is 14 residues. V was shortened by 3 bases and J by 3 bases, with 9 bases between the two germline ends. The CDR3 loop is CASSFRDNYNEQFF. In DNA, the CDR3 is TGTGCCAGCAGCTTCCGGGACAACTACAATGAGCAGTTCTTC. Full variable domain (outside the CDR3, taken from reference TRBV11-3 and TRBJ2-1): EAGVVQSPRYKIIEKKQPVAFWCNPISGHNTLYWYLQNLGQGPELLIRYENEEAVDDSQLPKDRFSAERLKGVDSTLKIQPAELGDSAVYLCASSFRDNYNEQFFGPGTRLTVL.

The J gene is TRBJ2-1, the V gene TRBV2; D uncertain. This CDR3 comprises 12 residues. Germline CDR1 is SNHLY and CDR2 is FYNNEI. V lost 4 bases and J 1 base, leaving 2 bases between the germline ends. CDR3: CASSASYNEQFF. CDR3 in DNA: TGTGCCAGCAGTGCATCCTACAATGAGCAGTTCTTC.

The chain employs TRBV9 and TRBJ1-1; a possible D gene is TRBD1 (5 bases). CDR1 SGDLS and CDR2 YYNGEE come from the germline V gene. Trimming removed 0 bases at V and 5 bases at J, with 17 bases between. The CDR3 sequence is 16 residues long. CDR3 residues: CASSVVSGEIGTEAFF. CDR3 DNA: TGTGCCAGCAGCGTAGTATCGGGGGAGATTGGGACTGAAGCTTTCTTT. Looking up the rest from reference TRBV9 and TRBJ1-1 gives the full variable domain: DSGVTQTPKHLITATGQRVTLRCSPRSGDLSVYWYQQSLDQGLQFLIQYYNGEERAKGNILERFSAQQFPDLHSELNLSSLELGDSALYFCASSVVSGEIGTEAFFGQGTRLTVV.

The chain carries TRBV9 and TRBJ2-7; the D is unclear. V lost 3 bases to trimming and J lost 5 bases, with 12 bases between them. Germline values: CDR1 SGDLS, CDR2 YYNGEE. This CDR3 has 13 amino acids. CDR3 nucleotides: TGTGCCAGCAGCGCCCAAGGCGAGGACGAGCAGTACTTC. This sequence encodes CASSAQGEDEQYF.

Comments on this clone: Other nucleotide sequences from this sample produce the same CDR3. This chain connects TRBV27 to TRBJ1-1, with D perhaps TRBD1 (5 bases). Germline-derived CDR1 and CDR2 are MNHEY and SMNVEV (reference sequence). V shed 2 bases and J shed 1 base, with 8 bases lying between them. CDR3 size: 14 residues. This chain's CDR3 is CASSLRGGNTEAFF. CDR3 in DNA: TGTGCCAGCAGTTTACGGGGGGGGAACACTGAAGCTTTCTTT.

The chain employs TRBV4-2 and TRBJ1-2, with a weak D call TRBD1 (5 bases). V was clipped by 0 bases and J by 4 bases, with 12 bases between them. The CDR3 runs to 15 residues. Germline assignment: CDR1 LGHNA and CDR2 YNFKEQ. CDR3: CASSQEGPHPYGYTF. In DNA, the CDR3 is TGTGCCAGCAGCCAAGAGGGGCCCCACCCCTATGGCTACACCTTC.

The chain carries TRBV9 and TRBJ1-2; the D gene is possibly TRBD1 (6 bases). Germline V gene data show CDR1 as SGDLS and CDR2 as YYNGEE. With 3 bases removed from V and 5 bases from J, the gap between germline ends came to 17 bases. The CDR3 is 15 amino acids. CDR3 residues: CASSADSLIRYGYTF. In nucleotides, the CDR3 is TGTGCCAGCAGCGCGGACAGCCTCATTCGTTATGGCTACACCTTC.

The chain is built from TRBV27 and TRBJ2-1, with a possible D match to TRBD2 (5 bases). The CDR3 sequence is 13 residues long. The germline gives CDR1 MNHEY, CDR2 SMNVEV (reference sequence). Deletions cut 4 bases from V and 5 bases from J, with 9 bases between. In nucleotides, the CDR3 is TGTGCCAGCAGTTACGGGAACCACAATGAGCAGTTCTTC. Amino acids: CASSYGNHNEQFF.

The CDR3, as DNA: TGTGCCAGCAGTCGCTACCTAGTTTCAGGGTCTGAAGCTTTCTTT. This gives the protein CASSRYLVSGSEAFF. This sequence joins TRBV6-5 and TRBJ1-1; D is perhaps TRBD1 (5 bases). Germline V CDR1 and CDR2: MNHEY, SVGAGI. V gave up 5 bases and J gave up 6 bases, with 19 bases separating them. The CDR3 runs to 15 residues.

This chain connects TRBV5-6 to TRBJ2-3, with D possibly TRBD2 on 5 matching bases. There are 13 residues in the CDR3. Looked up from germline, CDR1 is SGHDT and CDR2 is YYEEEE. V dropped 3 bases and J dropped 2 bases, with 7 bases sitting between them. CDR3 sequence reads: CASSSEVTDTQYF. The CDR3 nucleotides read TGTGCCAGCAGCTCGGAGGTCACAGATACGCAGTATTTT.

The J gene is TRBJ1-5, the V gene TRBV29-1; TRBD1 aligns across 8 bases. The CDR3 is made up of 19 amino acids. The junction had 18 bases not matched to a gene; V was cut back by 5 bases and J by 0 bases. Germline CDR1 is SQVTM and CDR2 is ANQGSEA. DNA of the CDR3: TGCAGCGTTTCCGGCCCACCGGACAGGGTCCATTATAGCAATCAGCCCCAGCATTTT. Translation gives CSVSGPPDRVHYSNQPQHF.

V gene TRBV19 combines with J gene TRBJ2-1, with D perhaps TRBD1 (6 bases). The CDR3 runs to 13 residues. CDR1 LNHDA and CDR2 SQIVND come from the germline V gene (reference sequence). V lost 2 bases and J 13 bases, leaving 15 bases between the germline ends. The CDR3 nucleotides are TGTGCCAGTAGTATACTGCCGGACAGCTGTCAGTTCTTC. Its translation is CASSILPDSCQFF.

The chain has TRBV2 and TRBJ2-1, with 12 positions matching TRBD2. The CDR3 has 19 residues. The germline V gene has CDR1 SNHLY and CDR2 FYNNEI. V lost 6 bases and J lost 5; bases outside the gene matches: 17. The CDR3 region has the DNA TGTGCCAGCAGCCGAGTCCCTAGCGGGGGGGCCAGAGAGGACAATGAGCAGTTCTTC. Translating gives CASSRVPSGGAREDNEQFF.

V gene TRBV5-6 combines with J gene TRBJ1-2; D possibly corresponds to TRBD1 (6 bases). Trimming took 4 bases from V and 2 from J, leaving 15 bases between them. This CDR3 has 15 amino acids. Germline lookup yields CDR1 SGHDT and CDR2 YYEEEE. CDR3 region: CASSPGQNKNYGYTF. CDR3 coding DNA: TGTGCCAGCAGCCCGGGACAAAACAAAAACTATGGCTACACCTTC.

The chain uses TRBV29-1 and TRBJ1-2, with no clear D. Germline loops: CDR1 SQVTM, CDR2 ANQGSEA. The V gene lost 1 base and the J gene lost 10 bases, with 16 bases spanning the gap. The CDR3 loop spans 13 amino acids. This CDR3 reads CSVEVGQEEHYTF. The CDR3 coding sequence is TGCAGCGTTGAAGTGGGTCAGGAAGAGCACTACACCTTC.

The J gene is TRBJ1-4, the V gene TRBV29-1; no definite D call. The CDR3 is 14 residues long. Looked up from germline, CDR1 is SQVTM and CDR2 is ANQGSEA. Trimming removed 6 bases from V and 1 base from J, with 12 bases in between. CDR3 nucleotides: TGCAGCGTGCTCACCTCGCGAACTAATGAAAAACTGTTTTTT. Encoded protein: CSVLTSRTNEKLFF. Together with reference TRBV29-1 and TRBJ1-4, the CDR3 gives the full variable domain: SAVISQKPSRDICQRGTSLTIQCQVDSQVTMMFWYRQQPGQSLTLIATANQGSEATYESGFVIDKFPISRPNLTFSTLTVSNMSPEDSSIYLCSVLTSRTNEKLFFGSGTQLSVL.

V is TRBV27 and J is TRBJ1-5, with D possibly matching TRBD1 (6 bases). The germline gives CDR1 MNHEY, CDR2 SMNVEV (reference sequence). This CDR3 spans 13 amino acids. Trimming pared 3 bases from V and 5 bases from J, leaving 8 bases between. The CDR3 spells CASSLDSHQPQHF. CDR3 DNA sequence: TGTGCCAGCAGTTTGGACAGCCATCAGCCCCAGCATTTT.

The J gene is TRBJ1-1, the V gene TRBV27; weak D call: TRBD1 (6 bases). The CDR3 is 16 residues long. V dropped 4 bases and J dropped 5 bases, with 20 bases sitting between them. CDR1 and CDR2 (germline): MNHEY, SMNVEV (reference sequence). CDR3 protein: CASSSSYPLQGTEAFF. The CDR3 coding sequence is TGTGCCAGCAGTTCCTCCTACCCTCTACAGGGAACTGAAGCTTTCTTT.

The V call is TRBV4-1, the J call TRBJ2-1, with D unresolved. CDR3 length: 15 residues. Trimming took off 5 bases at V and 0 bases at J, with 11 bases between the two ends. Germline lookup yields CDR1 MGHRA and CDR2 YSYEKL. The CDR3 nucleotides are TGCGCCAGCAGCACCACGCCGAGCTCCTACAATGAGCAGTTCTTC. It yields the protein CASSTTPSSYNEQFF.